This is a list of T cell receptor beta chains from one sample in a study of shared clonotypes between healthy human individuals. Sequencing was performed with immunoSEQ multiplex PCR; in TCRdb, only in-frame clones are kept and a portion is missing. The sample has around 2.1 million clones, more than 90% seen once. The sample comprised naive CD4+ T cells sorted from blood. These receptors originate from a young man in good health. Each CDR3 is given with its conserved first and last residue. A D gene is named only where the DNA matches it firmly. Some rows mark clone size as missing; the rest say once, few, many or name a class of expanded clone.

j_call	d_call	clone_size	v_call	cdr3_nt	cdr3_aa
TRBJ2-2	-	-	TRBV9	TGTGCCAGCAGCGTAGGGGCAGGGATCGGCACCGGGGAGCTGTTTTTT	CASSVGAGIGTGELFF
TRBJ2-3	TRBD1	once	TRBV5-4	TGTGCCAGCAGCCCGGACAGGGGCCCCACAGATACGCAGTATTTT	CASSPDRGPTDTQYF
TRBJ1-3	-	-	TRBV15	TGTGCCACCAGCAGAGGAGCGGGAACTGGAAACACCATATATTTT	CATSRGAGTGNTIYF
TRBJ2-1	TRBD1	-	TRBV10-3	TGTGCCATCATGAGACAGGGGGCCTACAATGAGCAGTTCTTC	CAIMRQGAYNEQFF
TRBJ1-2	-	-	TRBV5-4	TGTGCCAGCAGCCTTACACAGGGTTTAGGTGGCTACACCTTC	CASSLTQGLGGYTF
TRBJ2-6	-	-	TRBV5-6	TGTGCCAGCAGCTTTTGGCACGGAAACTCTGGGGCCAACGTCCTGACTTTC	CASSFWHGNSGANVLTF
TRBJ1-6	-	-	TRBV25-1	TGTGCCAGCAGTCCCCCGGGTTATAATTCACCCCTCCACTTT	CASSPPGYNSPLHF
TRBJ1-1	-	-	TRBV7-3	TGTGCCAGCAGCTTAGCAGGGTTGAGCACTGAAGCTTTCTTT	CASSLAGLSTEAFF
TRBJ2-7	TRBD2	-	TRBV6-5	TGTGCCAGCAGTTACCGGCGGGAGGGCGAGCAGTACTTC	CASSYRREGEQYF
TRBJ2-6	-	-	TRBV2	TGTGCCAGCAGAACCTCTGGGGCCAACGTCCTGACTTTC	CASRTSGANVLTF
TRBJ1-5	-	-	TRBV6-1	TGTGCCACTACCGGCCTCGTAGGCAATCAGCCCCAGCATTTT	CATTGLVGNQPQHF
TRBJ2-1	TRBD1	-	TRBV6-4	TGTGCCAGCAGTGACCCTTACAGGGGGCCTGAGCAGTTCTTC	CASSDPYRGPEQFF
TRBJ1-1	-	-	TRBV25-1	TGTGCCAGCGGCTGGGGGTCTGAAGCTTTCTTT	CASGWGSEAFF
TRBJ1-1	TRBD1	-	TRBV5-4	TGTGCCAGCAGCTTGGAAGGGACAGCCATTACTGAAGCTTTCTTT	CASSLEGTAITEAFF
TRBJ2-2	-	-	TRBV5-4	TGTGCCAGCAGCGACCGGGACGGTAACACCGGGGAGCTGTTTTTT	CASSDRDGNTGELFF
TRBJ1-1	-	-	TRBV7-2	TGTGCCAGCAGAAAGGTATCGAACACTGAAGCTTTCTTT	CASRKVSNTEAFF
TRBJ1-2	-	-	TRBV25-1	TGTGCCAGCGGATTCGGAGCTAACTATGGCTACACCTTC	CASGFGANYGYTF
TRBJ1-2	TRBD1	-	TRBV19	TGTGCCAGTAGTAGTACAGGGGGCAGCTATGGCTACACCTTC	CASSSTGGSYGYTF
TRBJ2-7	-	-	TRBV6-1	TGTGCCATCGGGCACGAGGGGGCCTACGAGCAGTACTTC	CAIGHEGAYEQYF
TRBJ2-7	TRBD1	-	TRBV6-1	TGTGCCAGCAGGGGGACAGGAAACTTATACGAGCAGTACTTC	CASRGTGNLYEQYF
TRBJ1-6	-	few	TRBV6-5	TGTGCCAGCAGTCCCAAATTCGGACCCCTCCACTTT	CASSPKFGPLHF
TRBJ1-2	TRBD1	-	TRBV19	TGTGCCAGTACCATGCGGACAGGGGGCTATGGCTACACCTTC	CASTMRTGGYGYTF
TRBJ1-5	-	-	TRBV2	TGTGCCAGCAGTGTACAGCAGTGGAATCAGCCCCAGCATTTT	CASSVQQWNQPQHF
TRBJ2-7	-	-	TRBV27	TGTGCCAGCAGTTCAAACAGGGTCCCCTACGAGCAGTACTTC	CASSSNRVPYEQYF
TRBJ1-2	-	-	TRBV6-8	TGTGCCAGCAGTTTTTTAAGAGGTTGTGGCTACACCTTC	CASSFLRGCGYTF
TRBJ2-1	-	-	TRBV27	TGTGCCAGCAGTTTACGTGGGAGGGGGAACAATGAGCAGTTCTTC	CASSLRGRGNNEQFF
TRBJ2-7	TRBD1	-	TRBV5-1	TGCGCCAGCAGCTGGGGACAGTCCGGCGAGCAGTACTTC	CASSWGQSGEQYF
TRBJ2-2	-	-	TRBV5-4	TGTGCCAGCAGCTTGGGAGGGGGGAGGACTAGAGAGCTGTTTTTT	CASSLGGGRTRELFF
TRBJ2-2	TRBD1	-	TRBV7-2	TGTGCCAGCAGCATGGGGACAGGGGACACCGGGGAGCTGTTTTTT	CASSMGTGDTGELFF
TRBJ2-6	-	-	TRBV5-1	TGCGCCAGCGGGGACGTTACCTCTGGGGCCAACGTCCTGACTTTC	CASGDVTSGANVLTF
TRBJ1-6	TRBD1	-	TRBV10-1	TGCGCCAGCAGTGATTCCGGGACAGGGACGTATTCACCCCTCCACTTT	CASSDSGTGTYSPLHF
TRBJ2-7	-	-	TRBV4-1	TGCGCCAGCAGCCAAGGGGAGGGGGCGGAGTACGAGCAGTACTTC	CASSQGEGAEYEQYF
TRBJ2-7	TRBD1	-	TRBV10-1	TGCGCCAGCAGTGACCCCGGGACAGGGAAGCCCTACGAGCAGTACTTC	CASSDPGTGKPYEQYF
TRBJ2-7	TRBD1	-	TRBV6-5	TGTGCCAGCAGGGGGGGACAGGGGGCCTACGAGCAGTACTTC	CASRGGQGAYEQYF
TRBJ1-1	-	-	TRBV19	TGTGCCAGTTCACATCTATGGACTGAAGCTTTCTTT	CASSHLWTEAFF
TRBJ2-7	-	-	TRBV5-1	TGCGCCAGCAGCTTGGAAGGGCAGTCCCACGAGCAGTACTTC	CASSLEGQSHEQYF
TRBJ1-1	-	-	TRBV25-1	TGTGCCAGCAGTGAGCTAGGAGGGAACACTGAAGCTTTCTTT	CASSELGGNTEAFF
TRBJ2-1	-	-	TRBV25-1	TGTGCCAGCAGTGAGGACACGACGAGCTCCTACAATGAGCAGTTCTTC	CASSEDTTSSYNEQFF
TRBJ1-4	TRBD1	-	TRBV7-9	TGTGCCAGCAGCTCGGCACAGGGGAGTCAGGGTGAAAAACTGTTTTTT	CASSSAQGSQGEKLFF
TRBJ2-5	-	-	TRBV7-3	TGTGCCAGCAGCTTAGACGGGACCCAGTACTTC	CASSLDGTQYF
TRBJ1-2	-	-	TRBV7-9	TGTGCCAGCAGCTTAGAGAAGGGGGGTTATGGCTACACCTTC	CASSLEKGGYGYTF
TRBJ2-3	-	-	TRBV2	TGTGCCAGCAGTGTTCCCCTCCAGGGAAACACAGATACGCAGTATTTT	CASSVPLQGNTDTQYF
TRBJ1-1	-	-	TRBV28	TGTGCCAGCAGTTTACGACTGAACACTGAAGCTTTCTTT	CASSLRLNTEAFF
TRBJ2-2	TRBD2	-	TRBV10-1	TGCGCCAGCAGTGAGGAGGCTAGCGGGGAAGCCGGGGAGCTGTTTTTT	CASSEEASGEAGELFF
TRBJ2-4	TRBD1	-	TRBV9	TGTGCCAGCAGCGTAGACCCCGGGACAGGACTCTTTTGGCTAGCCAAAAACATTCAGTACTTC	CASSVDPGTGLFWLAKNIQYF
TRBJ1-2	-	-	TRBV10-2	TGCGCCAGCAGTGGGCCCGGAGGGCCCCGGGGTGGCTACACCTTC	CASSGPGGPRGGYTF
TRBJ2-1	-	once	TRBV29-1	TGCAGCGTTTTGGCTTCGTATCCCAATGAGCAGTTCTTC	CSVLASYPNEQFF
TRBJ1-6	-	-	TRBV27	TGTGCCAGCAACGGAAGGGGTAATTCACCCCTCCACTTT	CASNGRGNSPLHF
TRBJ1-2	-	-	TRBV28	TGTGCCAGCAGTGCCACCGGGCCCGCTAACTATGGCTACACCTTC	CASSATGPANYGYTF
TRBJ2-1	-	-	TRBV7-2	TGTGCCAGCAGCTTAACTGGGCCAAGAACGGGCAATGAGCAGTTCTTC	CASSLTGPRTGNEQFF
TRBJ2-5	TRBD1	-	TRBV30	TGTGCCTGGAGTGTACAGGGACAGGGGATCCAAGAGACCCAGTACTTC	CAWSVQGQGIQETQYF
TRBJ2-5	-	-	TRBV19	TGTGCCAGTAGTATTTTCGGGGAGACCCAGTACTTC	CASSIFGETQYF